This T cell receptor (beta chain) emerged from a study of T cell changes during pregnancy in multiple sclerosis. Using immunoSEQ multiplex PCR, the repertoire was profiled, and TCRdb retains in-frame clones only, with some absent. Of about 75,000 clones in the sample, around 94% were seen once. V shed 3 bases and J shed 9 bases, with 12 bases lying between them. This CDR3 region has 13 residues. In germline, CDR1 is LGHNA, CDR2 YNFKEQ. The sequence was obtained from a female donor with multiple sclerosis, enrolled in a pregnancy study. The material sequenced was CD4+ T cells from peripheral blood mononuclear cells, taken after pregnancy. The chain couples TRBV4-2 to TRBJ2-1; D is ambiguous. DNA of the CDR3: TGTGCCAGCAGCCAGCCCCCTAAAACTGAGCAGTTCTTC. Its protein is CASSQPPKTEQFF.